A selection of T cell receptor beta chains follows, all from one sample in a study of T-cell memory formation after mild COVID-19. TCRdb independently ran MiXCR on the 5' RACE reads; one entry per CDR3 protein. The sample records approximately 300,000 distinct CDR3 sequences, around 19% being singletons. The sequenced sample was PBMCs or a T cell subset sorted from them (not recorded which). Source of these receptors: a man aged 18 to 29 who had mild COVID-19 (a few samples of this study predate the infection). Cell type and time point are not known. Both conserved end residues are part of each CDR3. A D gene is named only where the DNA matches it firmly. Size is stated for part of the rows, as once, few or many counts, or as a class when the clone is expanded.

V	D	J	size	CDR3	DNA
TRBV28	-	TRBJ1-2	-	CASSPHSGGYTF	TGTGCCAGCAGTCCCCACAGCGGGGGCTACACCTTC
TRBV20-1	TRBD2	TRBJ2-5	few	CSASRLAGETQYF	TGCAGTGCTTCAAGACTAGCGGGGGAGACCCAGTACTTC
TRBV4-2	TRBD2	TRBJ2-3	few	CASSQKSGGASDTQYF	TGTGCCAGCAGCCAAAAAAGCGGGGGGGCGTCGGATACGCAGTATTTT
TRBV3-1	-	TRBJ1-1	-	CASSQRQGATEAFF	TGTGCCAGCAGCCAAAGGCAGGGCGCCACTGAAGCTTTCTTT
TRBV10-2	TRBD2	TRBJ2-1	few	CASRSGTSGGHEQFF	TGCGCCAGCAGATCCGGGACTAGCGGGGGCCATGAGCAGTTCTTC
TRBV5-5	-	TRBJ1-5	-	CASSSLVGGPQHF	TGTGCCAGCAGCTCCCTAGTGGGGGGGCCCCAGCATTTT
TRBV7-2	TRBD1	TRBJ2-2	-	CASSSWTGNTGELFF	TGTGCCAGCAGCTCCTGGACAGGGAACACCGGGGAGCTGTTTTTT
TRBV4-2	TRBD2	TRBJ2-5	-	CASSQDLAGGKDQETQYF	TGTGCCAGCAGCCAAGATTTAGCGGGGGGGAAAGATCAAGAGACCCAGTACTTC
TRBV6-6	-	TRBJ1-5	few	CASIPLGEGRNQPQHF	TGTGCCAGCATCCCCCTGGGGGAGGGACGCAATCAGCCCCAGCATTTT
TRBV19	-	TRBJ2-3	few	CASSPQGGTQYF	TGTGCCAGTAGTCCACAGGGAGGTACGCAGTATTTT
TRBV4-3	-	TRBJ2-1	-	CASSQGSSYNEQFF	TGCGCCAGCAGTCAGGGTTCCTCCTACAATGAGCAGTTCTTC
TRBV4-2	-	TRBJ1-3	few	CASSQEASAGNTIYF	TGTGCCAGCAGCCAAGAAGCATCGGCTGGAAACACCATATATTTT
TRBV6-2/TRBV6-3	-	TRBJ2-3	few	CASSYGGRQSTDTQYF	TGTGCCAGCAGTTACGGGGGGCGACAGAGCACAGATACGCAGTATTTT
TRBV5-1	TRBD1	TRBJ1-1	few	CASSLPNGQADTEAFF	TGCGCCAGCAGCTTGCCTAATGGACAGGCGGACACTGAAGCTTTCTTT
TRBV5-6	-	TRBJ1-6	-	CASSSTGTGDSPLHF	TGTGCCAGCAGCTCAACAGGGACGGGGGATTCACCCCTCCACTTT
TRBV29-1	-	TRBJ2-5	few	CSVNPVTFETQYF	TGCAGCGTTAACCCCGTAACGTTTGAGACCCAGTACTTC
TRBV15	-	TRBJ2-1	few	CATSRVSNEQFF	TGTGCCACCAGCAGAGTTAGCAATGAGCAGTTCTTC
TRBV12-3/TRBV12-4	-	TRBJ2-5	-	CASRQFGGETQYF	TGTGCCAGCAGGCAATTTGGGGGGGAGACCCAGTACTTC
TRBV6-4	TRBD2	TRBJ2-1	few	CASSALAGFYNEQFF	TGTGCCAGCAGTGCACTAGCGGGTTTTTACAATGAGCAGTTCTTC
TRBV20-1	TRBD1	TRBJ2-2	-	CSEHRGPDRATGELFF	TGCAGTGAGCATCGGGGCCCGGACAGGGCGACCGGGGAGCTGTTTTTT
TRBV24-1	TRBD2	TRBJ2-1	few	CATSDFWDYSGEQFF	TGTGCCACCAGTGATTTTTGGGACTACAGCGGTGAGCAGTTCTTC
TRBV18	-	TRBJ1-1	few	CASAWNTEAFF	TGTGCCAGCGCGTGGAACACTGAAGCTTTCTTT
TRBV4-2	-	TRBJ2-2	few	CASRSEQGGGELFF	TGTGCCAGCAGATCCGAACAGGGTGGCGGGGAGCTGTTTTTT
TRBV5-1	TRBD1	TRBJ1-1	few	CASSLGTGALNTEAFF	TGCGCCAGCAGCCTAGGGACAGGGGCCCTGAACACTGAAGCTTTCTTT
TRBV6-6	-	TRBJ1-2	few	CASDNGTPKGDTF	TGTGCCAGCGATAACGGCACCCCCAAGGGTGACACCTTC
TRBV7-6	-	TRBJ1-1	-	CASSLGGPGTEAFF	TGTGCCAGCAGCCTGGGAGGGCCGGGCACTGAAGCTTTCTTT
TRBV14	TRBD1	TRBJ2-7	-	CASSQDPRRTGYEQYF	TGTGCCAGCAGCCAAGACCCACGACGGACAGGCTACGAGCAGTACTTC
TRBV27	TRBD2	TRBJ2-5	few	CASSFGGKETQYF	TGTGCCAGCAGTTTCGGGGGGAAAGAGACCCAGTACTTC
TRBV20-1	-	TRBJ1-2	-	CSARTPPIRGYYGYTF	TGCAGTGCTAGAACCCCACCGATACGGGGCTACTATGGCTACACCTTC
TRBV24-1	-	TRBJ2-3	few	CATSDSNTDTQYF	TGTGCCACCAGTGATTCAAACACAGATACGCAGTATTTT
TRBV6-5	TRBD1	TRBJ2-1	-	CASAGTDYNEQFF	TGTGCCAGCGCCGGGACAGATTACAATGAGCAGTTCTTC
TRBV7-9	TRBD1	TRBJ1-1	-	CASSFDRGKAFF	TGTGCCAGCAGTTTTGACAGGGGGAAAGCTTTCTTT
TRBV12-3/TRBV12-4	-	TRBJ2-7	many	CASSLGPPWVYEQYF	TGTGCCAGCAGTTTAGGGCCCCCTTGGGTGTACGAGCAGTACTTC
TRBV6-5	-	TRBJ1-6	many	CASSRGGTGGSPLHF	TGTGCCAGCAGTCGCGGGGGGACGGGTGGATCACCCCTCCACTTT
TRBV6-5	-	TRBJ1-1	-	CASQSGSGYTEAFF	TGTGCCAGCCAATCAGGGAGTGGGTACACTGAAGCTTTCTTT
TRBV7-3	-	TRBJ1-4	-	CASSARHAPGEKLFF	TGTGCCAGCAGTGCCAGACATGCTCCGGGTGAAAAACTGTTTTTT
TRBV2	-	TRBJ1-3	-	CASRGLMSRVNTIYF	TGTGCCAGCAGGGGATTAATGAGCCGGGTAAACACCATATATTTT